This T cell receptor beta chain was observed in a study of cytomegalovirus exposure and HLA in healthy donors. Study findings and constraints: Among TCR beta chains, those listed as cytomegalovirus-associated numbered about 160. Later analysis indicated greater clonal expansion among HLA-associated TCR beta chains than among equally common other chains. For most TCR sequences rarity was the rule, although some public TCRs occurred in many donors. Through in vitro validation, a few CMV-associated chains were shown to be specific for CMV antigens.

Researchers ran the PCR with 60 Vbeta and 13 Jbeta primers. Profiling relied on immunoSEQ multiplex PCR, and the TCRdb table lists in-frame clones only, not all of them. Among about 200,000 clones, roughly 84% were seen once, and the ten largest hold roughly 1.6%. A word on this clone: Its antigen is as yet unknown.

The CDR3 covers 15 residues. The V gene's germline CDR1 is SGHTA and CDR2 FQGTGA. J was trimmed by 9 bases and V by 5 bases; bases with no gene match: 8. The chain carries TRBV7-3 and TRBJ2-1, with TRBD2 identical over 12 bases. The sequence was collected from a man aged 45-65 years in good health and CMV-seronegative. Sample: PBMCs. The CDR3 DNA follows: TGTGCCAGCAGCCTAGCGGGAGGGCCGAGGAGTGAGCAGTTCTTC. Translated, it gives CASSLAGGPRSEQFF.